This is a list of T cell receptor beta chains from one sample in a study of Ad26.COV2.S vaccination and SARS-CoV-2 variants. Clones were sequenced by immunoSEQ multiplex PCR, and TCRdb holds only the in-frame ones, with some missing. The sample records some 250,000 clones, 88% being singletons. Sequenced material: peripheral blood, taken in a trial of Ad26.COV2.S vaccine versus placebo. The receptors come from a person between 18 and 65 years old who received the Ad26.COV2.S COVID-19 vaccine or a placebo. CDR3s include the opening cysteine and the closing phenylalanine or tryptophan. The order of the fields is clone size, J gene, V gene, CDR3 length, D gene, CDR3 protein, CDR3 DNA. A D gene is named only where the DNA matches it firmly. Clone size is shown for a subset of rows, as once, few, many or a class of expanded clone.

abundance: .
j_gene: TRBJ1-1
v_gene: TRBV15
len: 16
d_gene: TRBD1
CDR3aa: CATSGLDRGLNTEAFF
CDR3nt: TGTGCCACCAGCGGATTGGACAGGGGGCTAAACACTGAAGCTTTCTTT

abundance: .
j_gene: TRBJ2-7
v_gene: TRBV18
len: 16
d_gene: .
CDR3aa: CASSPDFGTELLEQYF
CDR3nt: TGTGCCAGCTCACCCGACTTCGGGACTGAGCTACTGGAGCAGTACTTC

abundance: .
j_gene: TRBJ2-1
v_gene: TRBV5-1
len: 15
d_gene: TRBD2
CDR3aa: CASSLLPSGYNEQFF
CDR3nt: TGCGCCAGCAGCTTGCTCCCTAGCGGCTACAATGAGCAGTTCTTC

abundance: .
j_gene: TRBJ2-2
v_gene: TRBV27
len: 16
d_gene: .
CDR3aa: CASSLSNGLNTGELFF
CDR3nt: TGTGCCAGCAGTTTATCAAACGGGTTGAACACCGGGGAGCTGTTTTTT

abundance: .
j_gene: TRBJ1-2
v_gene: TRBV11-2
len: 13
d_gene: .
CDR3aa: CASSPRDNYGYTF
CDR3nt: TGTGCCAGCAGCCCCAGGGATAACTATGGCTACACCTTC

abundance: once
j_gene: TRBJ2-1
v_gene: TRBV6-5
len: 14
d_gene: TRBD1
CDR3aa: CARIGDRPYNEQFF
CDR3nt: TGTGCCAGGATAGGGGACAGACCCTACAATGAGCAGTTCTTC

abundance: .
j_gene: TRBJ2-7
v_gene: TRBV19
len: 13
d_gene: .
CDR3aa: CASSIIRGYEQYF
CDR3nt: TGTGCCAGTAGTATAATTAGGGGATACGAGCAGTACTTC

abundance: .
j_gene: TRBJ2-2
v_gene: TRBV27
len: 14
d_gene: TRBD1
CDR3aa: CASSYRGWTGELFF
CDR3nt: TGTGCCAGCAGTTACAGGGGATGGACCGGGGAGCTGTTTTTT

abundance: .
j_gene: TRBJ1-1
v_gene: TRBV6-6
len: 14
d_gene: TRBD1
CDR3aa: CASSPQGSVTEAFF
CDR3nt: TGTGCCAGCAGTCCACAGGGGAGCGTCACTGAAGCTTTCTTT

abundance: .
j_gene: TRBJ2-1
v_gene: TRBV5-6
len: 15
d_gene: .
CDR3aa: CASSTDRYTYNEQFF
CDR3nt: TGTGCCAGCAGCACCGACAGGTATACTTACAATGAGCAGTTCTTC

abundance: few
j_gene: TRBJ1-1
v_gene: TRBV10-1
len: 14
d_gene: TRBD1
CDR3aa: CASSYDRGNTEAFF
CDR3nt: TGCGCCAGCAGTTACGACAGGGGGAACACTGAAGCTTTCTTT

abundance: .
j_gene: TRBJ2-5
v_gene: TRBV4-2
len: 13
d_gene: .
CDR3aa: CASSQDRGETQYF
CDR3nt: TGTGCCAGCAGCCAAGATCGAGGAGAGACCCAGTACTTC

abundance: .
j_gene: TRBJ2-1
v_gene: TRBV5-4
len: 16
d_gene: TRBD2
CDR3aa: CASSLGGGGADNEQFF
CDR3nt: TGTGCCAGCAGCTTGGGTGGCGGGGGGGCGGACAATGAGCAGTTCTTC